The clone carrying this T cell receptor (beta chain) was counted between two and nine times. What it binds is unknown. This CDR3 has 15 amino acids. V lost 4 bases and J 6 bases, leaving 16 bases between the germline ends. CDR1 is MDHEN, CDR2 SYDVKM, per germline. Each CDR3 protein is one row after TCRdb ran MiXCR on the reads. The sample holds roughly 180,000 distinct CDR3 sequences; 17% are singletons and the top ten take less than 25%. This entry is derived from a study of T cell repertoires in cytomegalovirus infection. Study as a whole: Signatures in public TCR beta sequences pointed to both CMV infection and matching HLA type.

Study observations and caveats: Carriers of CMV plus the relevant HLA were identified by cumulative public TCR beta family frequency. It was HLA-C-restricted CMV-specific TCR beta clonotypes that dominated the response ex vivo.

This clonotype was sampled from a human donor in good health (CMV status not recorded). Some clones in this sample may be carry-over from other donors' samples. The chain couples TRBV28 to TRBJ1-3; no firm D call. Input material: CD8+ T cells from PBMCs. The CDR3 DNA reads TGTGCCAGCAGTTCCATAGACAATCTGCAAAACACCATATATTTT. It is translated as CASSSIDNLQNTIYF.